The rows below give T cell receptor beta chains drawn from one sample of a study of identical twins. Each CDR3 protein is one row after TCRdb ran MiXCR on the 5' RACE reads. The sample lists hundreds of thousands of distinct CDR3 sequences, around 12% occurring once. This sample also belongs to another study, concerning yellow fever vaccine responses in identical twins.

The sample was CD8+ T cells sorted from blood. The receptors originated from a woman between 18 and 29 years old in good health. Both conserved end residues are part of each CDR3. The D gene is left open where the match is weak. Clone size is given for some rows only: seen once, a few or many times, or a class if the clone is expanded.

d_gene	v_gene	j_gene	abundance	CDR3nt	CDR3aa
-	TRBV9	TRBJ2-1	many	TGTGCCAGCAGTGACAAGGCTGGGTCCTACAATGAGCAGTTCTTC	CASSDKAGSYNEQFF
-	TRBV7-2	TRBJ1-2	few	TGTGCCAGCAGCTCCGAAGGTTTCAACTATGGCTACACCTTC	CASSSEGFNYGYTF
-	TRBV28	TRBJ2-1	-	TGTGCCAGCATGGGCCTAGTGGGCTCCTACAATGAGCAGTTCTTC	CASMGLVGSYNEQFF
TRBD1	TRBV11-2	TRBJ1-2	many	TGTGCCAGCAGCTTAACGACAGGGCCCCATGGCTACACCTTC	CASSLTTGPHGYTF
-	TRBV10-3	TRBJ2-3	-	TGTGCCATCAGTGAATTAGAAGATACGCAGTATTTT	CAISELEDTQYF
-	TRBV15	TRBJ1-1	few	TGTGCCACCAGCCGTAACACTGAAGCTTTCTTT	CATSRNTEAFF
TRBD1	TRBV24-1	TRBJ1-1	few	TGTGCCACCAGTGACTCGGACAGGGCGGCTTTCTTT	CATSDSDRAAFF
-	TRBV28	TRBJ2-1	few	TGTGCCAGCAGACCCCTAGCAGACTACAATGAGCAGTTCTTC	CASRPLADYNEQFF
-	TRBV10-3	TRBJ2-7	few	TGTGCCATCAGTGAGGGACGGATATACGAGCAGTACTTC	CAISEGRIYEQYF
TRBD1	TRBV27	TRBJ2-2	once	TGTGCCAGCAGTTTGGGACAGGGGTACGGGGAGCTGTTTTTT	CASSLGQGYGELFF
TRBD2	TRBV20-1	TRBJ2-5	-	TGCAGTGCTAGAGGTACTCTCGCGGGGGGACACCTTCGTGAGACCCAGTACTTC	CSARGTLAGGHLRETQYF
-	TRBV7-9	TRBJ1-6	-	TGTGCCAGCAGCTTCCCGGGACAAACAAATTCACCCCTCCACTTT	CASSFPGQTNSPLHF
-	TRBV28	TRBJ1-1	-	TGTGCCAGCAGTTTACGCGGGTACACTGAAGCTTTCTTT	CASSLRGYTEAFF
TRBD1	TRBV15	TRBJ2-7	few	TGTGCCACCAGCAGAGGAAGGGACAGGACATCCTACGAGCAGTACTTC	CATSRGRDRTSYEQYF
TRBD2	TRBV20-1	TRBJ2-3	-	TGCAGTGCCTACAGAATTGGCGGGAGAATAGATACGCAGTATTTT	CSAYRIGGRIDTQYF
TRBD2	TRBV15	TRBJ2-3	few	TGTGCCACCAGCAGAGGGGGACTAAGACCCGATACGCAGTATTTT	CATSRGGLRPDTQYF
-	TRBV5-1	TRBJ2-1	-	TGCGCCAGCAGCTTGGCCGCGGGACACTACAATGAGCAGTTCTTC	CASSLAAGHYNEQFF
TRBD1	TRBV2	TRBJ1-1	-	TGTGCCAGCAGGAAACCAACAGGGGCTTTGAACACTGAAGCTTTCTTT	CASRKPTGALNTEAFF
-	TRBV2	TRBJ2-5	few	TGTGCCAGCAGTGATCCAAACCAAGAGACCCAGTACTTC	CASSDPNQETQYF
TRBD1	TRBV6-5	TRBJ2-3	few	TGTGCCAGCAGTTACGACAGGGGAGGAGGAGATACGCAGTATTTT	CASSYDRGGGDTQYF
TRBD2	TRBV7-6	TRBJ2-3	-	TGTGCCAGCAGCTTGATAGCGGGAGACCGCACAGATACGCAGTATTTT	CASSLIAGDRTDTQYF
TRBD2	TRBV11-1	TRBJ2-1	many	TGTGCCAGCAGCTTAGCATCTCCGACTAGCGGCATCTACAATGAGCAGTTCTTC	CASSLASPTSGIYNEQFF
-	TRBV4-1	TRBJ2-4	-	TGCGCCAGCAGCTCCTTGTTGGGGCCCAAAAACATTCAGTACTTC	CASSSLLGPKNIQYF
-	TRBV15	TRBJ2-1	few	TGTGCCACCAGCAGTAGCTCCTACAATGAGCAGTTCTTC	CATSSSSYNEQFF
-	TRBV24-1	TRBJ2-5	few	TGTGCCACCAGTGATTTCCCTCGGCAGGAGGAGACCCAGTACTTC	CATSDFPRQEETQYF
TRBD1	TRBV28	TRBJ2-1	-	TGTGCCAGCAAACGACAGGGGTTCAATGAGCAGTTCTTC	CASKRQGFNEQFF
-	TRBV7-9	TRBJ2-1	few	TGTGCCAGCAGCTTTGAGTCAACAGGAAGCGTGTGGGAGTTCTTC	CASSFESTGSVWEFF
TRBD1	TRBV24-1	TRBJ2-2	-	TGTGCCACCAGTGAGACAACAGGGGGCTACACCGGGGAGCTGTTTTTT	CATSETTGGYTGELFF
TRBD2	TRBV5-5	TRBJ2-1	many	TGTGCCAGCAGCCCCCGGACTAGCGGGCCCGGGGAGCAGTTCTTC	CASSPRTSGPGEQFF
TRBD2	TRBV6-1	TRBJ2-2	-	TGTGCCAGCAGTGACCTAGCGGGGAACACCGGGGAGCTGTTTTTT	CASSDLAGNTGELFF
-	TRBV13	TRBJ2-1	-	TGTGCCAGCAGCCCTCAAGGCGGTGAGCAGTTCTTC	CASSPQGGEQFF
-	TRBV27	TRBJ2-2	few	TGTGCCAGCAGTTCCCTGGCGAACACCGGGGAGCTGTTTTTT	CASSSLANTGELFF
TRBD2	TRBV4-2	TRBJ2-7	-	TGTGCCAGCAGCCAAGGGCGTCTAGCGGGAGGCTACTTCTACGAGCAGTACTTC	CASSQGRLAGGYFYEQYF
-	TRBV10-3	TRBJ2-3	few	TGTGCCACAACTGACAGGATCGTGGACTCTAGCACAGATACGCAGTATTTT	CATTDRIVDSSTDTQYF
-	TRBV4-1	TRBJ1-1	few	TGCGCCAGCAGCCAAGATGGTCCCGGACAGACGAACACTGAAGCTTTCTTT	CASSQDGPGQTNTEAFF
-	TRBV5-1	TRBJ2-7	medium-sized	TGCGCCAGCAGCTCTCTCTCGAACGGTCCCTACGAGCAGTACTTC	CASSSLSNGPYEQYF
TRBD1	TRBV7-9	TRBJ1-6	few	TGTGCCAGCAGCCCCCGGACAGGGGCGATTAATTCACCCCTCCACTTT	CASSPRTGAINSPLHF
-	TRBV3-1	TRBJ2-1	few	TGTGCCAGCAGCCAAGTCGCGACACTCTCCTACAATGAGCAGTTCTTC	CASSQVATLSYNEQFF
-	TRBV27	TRBJ1-5	many	TGTGCCAGTGGGACGGGCAATCAGCCCCAGCATTTT	CASGTGNQPQHF
-	TRBV27	TRBJ2-1	few	TGTGCCAGCAGTTACTCTCCCATGGAAGAGCAGTTCTTC	CASSYSPMEEQFF
-	TRBV28	TRBJ1-2	-	TGTGCCAGCACCCCGGGGGGGCCGTATGGCTACACCTTC	CASTPGGPYGYTF
-	TRBV7-9	TRBJ2-7	few	TGTGCCAGCAGGCCAGGGGGGGAATCCTACGAGCAGTACTTC	CASRPGGESYEQYF
TRBD2	TRBV27	TRBJ2-3	-	TGTGCCAGCAGTTTATGGCAGGGAGGGACAGATACGCAGTATTTT	CASSLWQGGTDTQYF
-	TRBV6-1	TRBJ1-5	few	TGTGCCAGCAGGGATCCGGGGCTCAATCAGCCCCAGCATTTT	CASRDPGLNQPQHF
-	TRBV28	TRBJ1-5	many	TGTGCCAGCAGTTTTCAAGGGGGACATCAGCCCCAGCATTTT	CASSFQGGHQPQHF
-	TRBV12-3/TRBV12-4	TRBJ2-1	few	TGTGCCAGCAGGGGGTTGGTGAAAGATGAGCAGTTCTTC	CASRGLVKDEQFF
-	TRBV20-1	TRBJ2-3	-	TGCAGTGCTAGTAATGCGTTAGGCTCAGATACGCAGTATTTT	CSASNALGSDTQYF
-	TRBV5-1	TRBJ2-1	few	TGCGCCAGCAGCCCCCCGGGCTCGGCAGGTGAGCAGTTCTTC	CASSPPGSAGEQFF
-	TRBV25-1	TRBJ2-1	few	TGTGCCAGCAGTGAAGAGACGCACGAGCAGTTCTTC	CASSEETHEQFF
-	TRBV5-1	TRBJ2-5	few	TGCGCCAGCAGCTTGCCAGGGGTCCAAGAGACCCAGTACTTC	CASSLPGVQETQYF
-	TRBV6-5	TRBJ2-1	many	TGTGCCAGCAGTTACTCAGATGGGAGAGATGAGCAGTTCTTC	CASSYSDGRDEQFF
-	TRBV12-3/TRBV12-4	TRBJ2-5	many	TGTGCCAGCAGCCAAGTTGTCGGAGAGACCCAGTACTTC	CASSQVVGETQYF
-	TRBV20-1	TRBJ2-2	many	TGCAGTGCTAGAGATCTCAGCTGGATCACCGGGGAGCTGTTTTTT	CSARDLSWITGELFF
TRBD1	TRBV20-1	TRBJ2-6	few	TGCAGTGCTACGACAGGGTCTGGGGCCAACGTCCTGACTTTC	CSATTGSGANVLTF
-	TRBV7-9	TRBJ2-5	-	TGTGCCAGCAGGCTTACCGGGTACCAAGAGACCCAGTACTTC	CASRLTGYQETQYF
-	TRBV9	TRBJ2-1	few	TGTGCCAGCAGCGTAGGTGACTTTGGGGTGGGCGACTCCTACAATGAGCAGTTCTTC	CASSVGDFGVGDSYNEQFF
TRBD2	TRBV28	TRBJ2-1	-	TGTGCCAGCAGTTTAGGGACTAGGGGTGAGCAGTTCTTC	CASSLGTRGEQFF
-	TRBV5-1	TRBJ1-2	few	TGCGCCAGCAGCTTTGGAGACAGTGTCGGGGGCTACACCTTC	CASSFGDSVGGYTF
-	TRBV21-1	TRBJ1-2	few	TGTGCCAGCAGCCTCGGGACCCTCGTTACTGCGTCGTCGACAGGAACAGGATATGGCTACACCTTC	CASSLGTLVTASSTGTGYGYTF
-	TRBV20-1	TRBJ2-3	-	TGCAGTGCTAGAGATCTCGATAGTAATACGCAGTATTTT	CSARDLDSNTQYF